One and the same sample provided the 10 T cell receptor beta chains below, sequenced in a study (dated by TCRdb to about 2015). The library was built by means of 5' RACE. TCRdb shows the sequencer as Illumina MiSeq. Using fastp at Q25 and MiXCR, TCRdb reprocessed the public reads and kept productive beta chains. Each entry is one CDR3 protein sequence, shown with its most common DNA and genes. The sample table records approximately 47,000 distinct CDR3 sequences; 28% of these occur just once. The ten largest clones represent under 2.5% of the sample. The sequencing sample was made of naive CD4+ T cells sorted from blood. The sample's cell subset or site label is to be understood as: naive CD4+ T cells, CD4+CD45RA+CD25-. The origin of the receptors is a female donor with breast cancer.

This clonotype was seen at least ten times. The J gene is TRBJ2-2, the V gene TRBV12-3 or TRBV12-4; D unclear. The ends were cut back, 6 bases at V and 5 bases at J, with 4 bases in the middle. The CDR3 extends over 11 amino acids. The CDR3 sequence: CASRLTGELFF. CDR3 nucleotides: TGTGCCAGCAGATTAACCGGGGAGCTGTTTTTT.

This sequence joins TRBV20-1 and TRBJ1-5, with 11 bases aligning to TRBD1. This CDR3 is built from 15 residues. Per germline, CDR1 DFQATT and CDR2 SNEGSKA (reference sequence). J lost 6 bases, V lost 1 base, and 5 bases had no gene match. Written as DNA, the CDR3 is TGCAGTGCTAGAGCGGACAGGGGGCTAGGTCAGCCCCAGCATTTT. Translating it yields CSARADRGLGQPQHF.

The genes are TRBV28 and TRBJ1-5; D might be TRBD1 (6 bases). The V gene's germline CDR1 is MDHEN and CDR2 SYDVKM. Trimming took 8 bases from V and 2 from J, leaving 13 bases between them. The CDR3 is 14 residues long. The CDR3 loop reads CASGLQGGNQPQHF. Written as DNA, the CDR3 is TGTGCCAGCGGATTACAGGGAGGCAATCAGCCCCAGCATTTT.

The chain joins TRBV6-1 to TRBJ2-2, with 8 bases that match TRBD2. Germline-derived CDR1 and CDR2 are MNHNS and SASEGT. The J segment lost 5 bases and the V segment lost 8 bases, leaving 7 bases of the junction unmatched. The CDR3 covers 14 residues. The CDR3 DNA reads TGTGCCAGCGGGGGGACTAGAAATACCGGGGAGCTGTTTTTT. As protein: CASGGTRNTGELFF.

This sequence joins TRBV5-1 and TRBJ1-3; D gene uncertain. Germline CDR1 is SGHRS and CDR2 is YFSETQ. The V end lost 0 bases, the J end lost 4 bases, and 8 bases lay between the germline ends. The CDR3 is made up of 14 amino acids. The CDR3 spells CASSLVSNGNTIYF. The DNA for the CDR3 is TGCGCCAGCAGCTTGGTATCAAACGGAAACACCATATATTTT.

This chain joins TRBV20-1 and TRBJ1-1, with 8 positions matching TRBD1. Looked up from germline, CDR1 is DFQATT and CDR2 is SNEGSKA (reference sequence). The CDR3 runs to 13 residues. CDR3 DNA sequence: TGCTCTCCTCTCGGGACAGGGAACACTGAAGCTTTCTTT. Protein product: CSPLGTGNTEAFF.

The chain has TRBV24-1 and TRBJ1-4; D is unclear. Germline assignment: CDR1 KGHDR and CDR2 SFDVKD. Trimming took off 7 bases at V and 5 bases at J, with 22 bases between the two ends. The CDR3 is 17 residues long. CDR3 protein: CATRRSGQYNRNEKLFF. The CDR3 DNA follows: TGTGCCACCAGGCGCAGCGGGCAGTACAATAGAAATGAAAAACTGTTTTTT.

This clonotype was picked up a small number of times. This chain connects TRBV4-2 to TRBJ2-5, with TRBD1 identical over 10 bases. Germline V CDR1 and CDR2: LGHNA, YNFKEQ. The CDR3 is 15 amino acids. V trimming: 2 bases; J trimming: 3 bases; junction bases outside the gene matches: 3. CDR3 amino acids: CASSQRGQGEETQYF. As DNA, the CDR3 is TGTGCCAGCAGCCAACGCGGACAGGGGGAAGAGACCCAGTACTTC.

The chain recombines TRBV7-2 with TRBJ1-1; a weak D match, TRBD1 (5 bases). The CDR3 sequence is 13 residues long. Germline V gives CDR1 SGHTA, CDR2 FQGNSA. Trimming stripped 4 bases from V and 1 base from J, with 7 bases between. CDR3 sequence reads: CASSSTGNTEAFF. The CDR3 coding sequence is TGTGCCAGCAGCTCTACAGGGAACACTGAAGCTTTCTTT.

The chain is built from TRBV20-1 and TRBJ2-5; the D gene is possibly TRBD1 (6 bases). The V gene lost 4 bases and the J gene lost 2 bases, with 17 bases spanning the gap. The CDR3 is made up of 15 amino acids. Germline assignment: CDR1 DFQATT and CDR2 SNEGSKA (reference sequence). DNA of the CDR3: TGCAGTGCTATCGGACAGCCGGCAGGACAAGAGACCCAGTACTTC. It yields the protein CSAIGQPAGQETQYF.